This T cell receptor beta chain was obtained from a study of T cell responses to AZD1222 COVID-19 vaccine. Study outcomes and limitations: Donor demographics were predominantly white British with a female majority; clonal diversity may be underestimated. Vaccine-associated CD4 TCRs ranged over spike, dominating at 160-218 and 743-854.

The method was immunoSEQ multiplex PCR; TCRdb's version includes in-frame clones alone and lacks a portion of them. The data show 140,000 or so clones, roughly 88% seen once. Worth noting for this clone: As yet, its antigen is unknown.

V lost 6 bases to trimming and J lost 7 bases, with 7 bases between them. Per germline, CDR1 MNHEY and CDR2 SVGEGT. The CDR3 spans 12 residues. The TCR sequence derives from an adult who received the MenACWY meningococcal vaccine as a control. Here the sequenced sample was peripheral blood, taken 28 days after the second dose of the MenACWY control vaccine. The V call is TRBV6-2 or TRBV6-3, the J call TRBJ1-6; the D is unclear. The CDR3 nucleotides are TGTGCCAGCAGCCTCAGGAATTCACCCCTCCACTTT. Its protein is CASSLRNSPLHF.